The sequence of this TCR beta chain was determined in a study of PD-1 blockade in classical Hodgkin lymphoma. Produced via immunoSEQ multiplex PCR; TCRdb's table is partial and in-frame only. The table has over 15,000 clones, about nine tenths seen once; the top ten hold 0.4% to 0.55%. Points from the study as a whole: In newly diagnosed patients, baseline TCR diversity was reportedly below that of healthy donors.

Time point meaning: newly diagnosed, previously untreated cHL patient sample. Using magnetic negative selection, the CD4+ T cells were separated out of thawed PBMCs. Regarding this clone: Its antigen remains unidentified.

The germline CDR1 and CDR2 sequences are SGHVS and FNYEAQ. CDR3 length equals 18 residues. V lost 3 bases and J lost 0; bases outside the gene matches: 14. The receptor comes from a human donor with classical Hodgkin lymphoma. Sample: CD4+ T cells from blood. This rearrangement joins TRBV7-6 to TRBJ2-7; the match to TRBD1 covers 7 bases. The CDR3 loop reads CASSLAPHWGQISYEQYF. CDR3 DNA: TGTGCCAGCAGCTTGGCCCCACATTGGGGACAGATCTCCTACGAGCAGTACTTC.